This T cell receptor (beta chain) emerged from a study of Graves' ophthalmopathy and Graves' hyperthyroidism. Points from the study as a whole: It was with about 71% sensitivity and just under 75% specificity that the model predicted ophthalmopathy progression.

This clonotype was observed a few times. The antigen remains unidentified. Transcripts of RNA were the source for amplifying TCR beta CDR3 regions. An opening RT-PCR round employed HTBI primers and preceded a second-round multiplex PCR. MiXCR was run by TCRdb on the multiplex PCR reads, yielding one entry per CDR3 protein. The top ten hold 44% of the sample, which has about 740,000 distinct CDR3 sequences, about 44% seen once. There are 15 residues in the CDR3. Losses at the gene ends were 5 bases for V and 1 base for J; bases not matched to a gene: 8. In germline, CDR1 is DFQATT, CDR2 SNEGSKA (reference sequence).

The sequencing sample was made of peripheral blood. The V call is TRBV20-1, the J call TRBJ1-5; 7 bases align to TRBD1. This clonotype was obtained from an adult man with Graves' ophthalmopathy. CDR3 loop: CSAFTGAGSNQPQHF. CDR3 in DNA: TGCAGTGCTTTTACAGGGGCGGGGAGCAATCAGCCCCAGCATTTT.